The 13 T cell receptor beta chains in this list originate from one sample, sequenced in a study of T cells in localized non-small cell lung cancer (dated by TCRdb to the early 2020s). Library preparation used the immunoSEQ multiplex PCR assay. TCRdb retrieved this table from immuneACCESS and kept in-frame rearrangements only. Not all clones are present; in checked studies, unresolved V genes account for under half, and no reason is known for the remainder. The sample yields some 30,000 clones; around 84% were counted once. The ten largest make up about 4.2% of the sample. The material was peripheral blood, obtained before any cancer treatment. The receptors shown here come from a male donor aged 60 or older with stage III lung adenocarcinoma.

The chain carries TRBV19 and TRBJ1-4; D ambiguous. V lost 3 bases, J lost 0 bases, and 11 bases lay in between. Germline V lookup: CDR1 LNHDA, CDR2 SQIVND (reference sequence). The CDR3 consists of 16 residues. The CDR3 sequence is CASSIGSLATNEKLFF. In nucleotides, the CDR3 is TGTGCCAGTAGTATCGGAAGTCTTGCAACTAATGAAAAACTGTTTTTT.

The rearrangement uses TRBV6-4 and TRBJ2-1; 9 bases align to TRBD1. Germline values: CDR1 MRHNA, CDR2 SNTAGT. The CDR3 is 17 amino acids. V shed 4 bases and J 7 bases; nucleotides not matched to a gene: 14. The DNA of the CDR3 is TGTGCCAGCAGTGCCATTATAGGGAGACAGGGGGTAAATGAGCAGTTCTTC. Translating gives CASSAIIGRQGVNEQFF.

The genes are TRBV2 and TRBJ2-3; D assignment may be TRBD1 or TRBD2 (5 bases each). The CDR3 loop spans 15 amino acids. The V and J ends lost 6 bases and 5 bases respectively, with 18 bases between them. Per the germline V gene, CDR1 is SNHLY and CDR2 is FYNNEI. CDR3 nucleotide sequence: TGTGCCAGCAGGGTAAACCGGGACGCCTTAGATACGCAGTATTTT. This sequence encodes CASRVNRDALDTQYF.

V usage is TRBV28 and J usage is TRBJ2-2, with D hard to call. V dropped 3 bases and J dropped 3 bases, with 2 bases sitting between them. Germline V gives CDR1 MDHEN, CDR2 SYDVKM. The length of the CDR3 is 12 residues. As DNA, the CDR3 is TGTGCCAGCAGTTTTTACACCGGGGAGCTGTTTTTT. Residues: CASSFYTGELFF. Full variable domain (remainder filled in from reference TRBV28 and TRBJ2-2): DVKVTQSSRYLVKRTGEKVFLECVQDMDHENMFWYRQDPGLGLRLIYFSYDVKMKEKGDIPEGYSVSREKKERFSLILESASTNQTSMYLCASSFYTGELFFGEGSRLTVL.

The CDR3 loop reads CASSVEAQDTQYF. CDR3 DNA: TGTGCCAGCAGCGTAGAGGCCCAAGATACGCAGTATTTT. The J gene is TRBJ2-3, the V gene TRBV9; no clear D. The V end was cut by 0 bases, the J end by 5 bases, with 7 bases between. From germline, CDR1 is SGDLS and CDR2 YYNGEE. The CDR3 covers 13 residues.

This clone was detected only once. The chain links TRBV11-3 to TRBJ2-6; the D is unclear. This CDR3 spans 18 amino acids. Trimming pared 5 bases from V and 5 bases from J, leaving 22 bases between. Germline V CDR1 and CDR2: SGHNT, YENEEA. The DNA of the CDR3 is TGTGCCAGCAGCCACGGCCCCGCTCGACAAAGTCGGGCCAACGTCCTGACTTTC. It yields the protein CASSHGPARQSRANVLTF.

CDR3 coding DNA: TGTGCCTGGGCTGACACTGGGGACTATGGCTACACCTTC. This gives the protein CAWADTGDYGYTF. This sequence joins TRBV30 and TRBJ1-2; D gene unclear. Germline V gene data show CDR1 as GTSNPN and CDR2 as SVGIG (reference sequence). V was clipped by 5 bases and J by 3 bases, with 13 bases between them. The CDR3 loop spans 13 amino acids.

Only one count was recorded for this clone. The chain carries TRBV11-2 and TRBJ2-7, with 9 bases identical to TRBD1. CDR1 is SGHAT and CDR2 is FQNNGV in the germline V gene. This CDR3 has 14 amino acids. The V segment lost 7 bases and the J segment 2 bases; nucleotides outside the gene matches: 6. This chain's CDR3 is CASTEDRGTYEQYF. As DNA, the CDR3 is TGTGCCAGCACCGAGGACAGGGGCACCTACGAGCAGTACTTC.

The genes are TRBV18 and TRBJ2-2, with 7 bases aligning to TRBD1. V lost 3 bases to trimming and J lost 4 bases; unmatched junction nucleotides: 2. CDR1 is KGHSH and CDR2 is LQKENI in the germline V gene. The CDR3 totals 14 residues. The CDR3 coding sequence is TGTGCCAGCTCACCCGACAGGGCCACCGGGGAGCTGTTTTTT. Translating it yields CASSPDRATGELFF. The complete variable domain, with remaining parts taken from reference TRBV18 and TRBJ2-2, reads NAGVMQNPRHLVRRRGQEARLRCSPMKGHSHVYWYRQLPEEGLKFMVYLQKENIIDESGMPKERFSAEFPKEGPSILRIQQVVRGDSAAYFCASSPDRATGELFFGEGSRLTVL.

This sequence joins TRBV5-1 and TRBJ2-7; D not resolved. This CDR3 region has 11 residues. The germline CDR1 and CDR2 sequences are SGHRS and YFSETQ. V lost 3 bases and J 3 bases, leaving 4 bases between the germline ends. The CDR3 sequence: CASSYNYEQYF. The CDR3 nucleotides read TGCGCCAGCAGCTACAACTACGAGCAGTACTTC.

This chain links TRBV2 with TRBJ2-7; no clear D. Trimming pared 9 bases from V and 0 bases from J, leaving 15 bases between. The CDR3 covers 14 residues. Germline V CDR1 and CDR2: SNHLY, FYNNEI. The CDR3 spells CASKISRSSYEQYF. The CDR3 DNA sequence: TGTGCCAGTAAAATTTCCAGATCCTCCTACGAGCAGTACTTC.

The chain combines TRBV6-6 with TRBJ2-7, with 10 positions matching TRBD1. Germline V gives CDR1 MNHNY, CDR2 SVGAGI (reference sequence). The length of the CDR3 is 13 residues. The J segment lost 5 bases and the V segment lost 10 bases, leaving 8 bases of the junction unmatched. Here the CDR3 DNA reads TGTGCCACCTTCCGGGACAGGGGAAACGAGCAGTACTTC. Amino acid sequence: CATFRDRGNEQYF.

The chain carries TRBV9 and TRBJ2-1; D is perhaps TRBD2 (6 bases). Looked up from germline, CDR1 is SGDLS and CDR2 is YYNGEE. V was pared by 0 bases and J by 0 bases, with 13 bases between. The CDR3 totals 17 residues. CDR3 coding DNA: TGTGCCAGCAGCGTAGAAAGCGGGTCTAGCTCCTACAATGAGCAGTTCTTC. It specifies CASSVESGSSSYNEQFF.